The clone carrying this T cell receptor beta chain occurred a few times. Its antigen remains unidentified. One end of the junction does not line up with germline, which may come from a read error. Other DNA sequences in this sample translate to the same CDR3. Sequenced by immunoSEQ multiplex PCR; TCRdb stores in-frame clones only, minus some. The sample lists roughly 90,000 clones; approximately 90% were seen once. Germline CDR1 and CDR2: MGHRA and YSYEKL. This CDR3 has 15 amino acids. This record comes from a study of graft-versus-host responses after intestinal transplantation. Across the study: Among the recipients, transplants were multivisceral, liver-intestinal, or isolated intestinal.

Findings and caveats of the study: GvH clones turned up in recipient marrow; some had shown up first in ileum or blood. Within the allografts of patients who had graft-donor T cell macrochimerism, graft-versus-host to host-versus-graft clonal ratios were high.

Here the sequenced sample was unstimulated CD8+ T cells sorted from spleen or lymph node cells, taken before intestinal transplant. V usage is TRBV4-1 and J usage is TRBJ2-7, with 8 bases that match TRBD1. This clonotype was sampled from a human donor who received an intestinal transplant. The CDR3 spells CASSQDQGASYEQYF. DNA of the CDR3: TGTGCCAGCAGCCAAGATCAGGGGGCCTCCTACGAGCAGTACTTC.